These 5 T cell receptor beta chains were all obtained from the same sample, sequenced in a study of cytomegalovirus exposure and HLA in healthy donors. Both 60 Vbeta primers and 13 Jbeta primers went into the PCR. TCRdb keeps only in-frame clones here, not all; method: immunoSEQ multiplex PCR. The table shows some 170,000 clones, with about 69% occurring only once. Material for sequencing was PBMCs. Receptors were obtained from a human donor in good health.

Turning to this clone: Other DNA sequences from this sample encode an identical CDR3 as well. The rearrangement links TRBV18 to TRBJ1-1; the D is unclear. V was trimmed by 3 bases and J by 2 bases, leaving 7 bases between them. This CDR3 spans 13 amino acids. The germline V gene has CDR1 KGHSH and CDR2 LQKENI. CDR3 DNA sequence: TGTGCCAGCTCACCCGGGAGAAACACTGAAGCTTTCTTT. Translated, it gives CASSPGRNTEAFF.

The chain has TRBV7-9 and TRBJ2-7; 8 nucleotides line up with TRBD2. Germline V gives CDR1 SEHNR, CDR2 FQNEAQ (reference sequence). This CDR3 contains 15 residues. The V segment lost 5 bases and the J segment 7 bases; nucleotides outside the gene matches: 13. The CDR3 bases are TGTGCCAGCAGCCACGGGGGGGCGCTCCCTTTGGAGCAGTACTTC. The encoded protein is CASSHGGALPLEQYF.

This chain connects TRBV5-1 to TRBJ2-3; TRBD2 matches 13 bases. The CDR3 has 19 amino acids. With 2 bases clipped from V and 2 bases from J, the junction kept 11 bases outside the gene matches. CDR1 is SGHRS, CDR2 YFSETQ, per germline. The CDR3 reads CASSFFGLAGAPPTDTQYF. For the CDR3, the DNA is TGCGCCAGCAGCTTCTTCGGACTAGCGGGGGCCCCTCCCACAGATACGCAGTATTTT.

J is TRBJ1-2 and V is TRBV5-1, with 10 bases identical to TRBD1. V was clipped by 4 bases and J by 7 bases; unmatched bases: 7. CDR1 SGHRS and CDR2 YFSETQ come from the germline V gene. The CDR3 covers 14 residues. The DNA for the CDR3 is TGCGCCAGCAGCGCGGGACAGGGGATTGGTGGCTACACCTTC. It translates to CASSAGQGIGGYTF.

This chain uses TRBV5-6 with TRBJ2-2; possibly TRBD2 for D (7 bases). Trimming left V 4 bases short and J 7 bases short, with 14 bases between. Germline CDR1 reads SGHDT; CDR2 reads YYEEEE. CDR3 length: 14 residues. The CDR3 region has the DNA TGTGCCAGCAGCCCACCTAGGGGGGGCGGGGAGCTGTTTTTT. The encoded protein is CASSPPRGGGELFF.